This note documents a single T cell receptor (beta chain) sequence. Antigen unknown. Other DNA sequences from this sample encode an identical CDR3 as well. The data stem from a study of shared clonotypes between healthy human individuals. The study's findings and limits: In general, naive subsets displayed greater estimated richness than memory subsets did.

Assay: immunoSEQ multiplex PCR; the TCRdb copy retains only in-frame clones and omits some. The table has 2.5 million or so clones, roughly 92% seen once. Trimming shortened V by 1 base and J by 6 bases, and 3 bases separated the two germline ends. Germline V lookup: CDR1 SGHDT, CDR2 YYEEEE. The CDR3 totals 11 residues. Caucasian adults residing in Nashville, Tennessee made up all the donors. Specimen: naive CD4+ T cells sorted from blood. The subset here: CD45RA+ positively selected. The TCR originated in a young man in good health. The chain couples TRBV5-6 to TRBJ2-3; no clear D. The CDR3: CASSLSDTQYF. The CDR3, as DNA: TGTGCCAGCAGCTTGTCTGATACGCAGTATTTT.